This T cell receptor (beta chain) was recorded in a study of blood T cells in healthy people across ages (dated by TCRdb to the mid-2010s). Notes on the research overall: In model experiments, template switching captured roughly one uniquely barcoded TCR beta cDNA molecule for every two T cells. To track age-related changes in TCR beta repertoire diversity, the study relied on deep sequencing normalized with unique cDNA molecular identifiers. The donors were divided into four age groups: young (average roughly 15 years), middle-aged (almost 40), aged (approximately 62) and long-lived (roughly 82). Donors of different ages were randomly distributed across sequencing lanes to avoid experimental bias. For two donors (one aged 18 to 29 and one aged 80 or older), the study analyzed two additional independent replicas of 1 million unique cDNA reads from the same blood draw.

The roughly 39 donors, aged about 6 to 95 years, were systemically healthy Caucasian individuals from Russia. Roughly 10 milliliters of peripheral blood were drawn from each donor into EDTA-treated Vacutainer tubes. Ficoll-Paque density-gradient centrifugation was used to isolate PBMCs, with at least 6.5 million per sample. Trizol reagent was used to extract total RNA from PBMCs, with at least 5.5 micrograms per sample. Naive CD45RAhigh/CD27high T cell percentages were measured by flow cytometry on a PBMC aliquot from every donor. Overall study results and their limits: Because the CMV infection status of the donors was unknown, age-related changes in expanded clonotypes may potentially have been confounded. Conclusive comparison of naive and antigen-experienced compartments was prevented by the profiling of bulk unsorted PBMCs. A strong correlation was found between observed TCR beta diversity and the percentage of naive T cells measured by flow cytometry. Compared with the aged group, the long-lived group had more naive CD4+ T cells, fewer expanded clones and increased TCR diversity, suggesting age selection. As age increased, observed TCR beta diversity per million T cells dropped in a roughly linear way, and a significant reduction was already evident by age 40. Estimates of total diversity based on one million sequenced T cells were regarded as lower bounds and as underestimates.

Compared with germline, V lacks 5 bases and J lacks 3 bases; bases without a gene match: 7. CDR1 and CDR2 are read off the germline V gene as SGHTA and FQGTGA. The CDR3 has 15 amino acids, counting the end cysteine and phenylalanine. Only the CDR3 region is kept as DNA, spanning 45 bases read in frame from base 1. With regard to this clonotype: This clone's antigen is unknown. There are no base qualities to consult, and no much larger clone falls within one base.

Receptors were amplified or captured by 5' RACE. For sequencing, an Illumina HiSeq 2500 was employed. A second about 7 to 11 cycle PCR used a sample-barcoded 5' primer and a J-beta primer mix. A unique molecular identifier was introduced onto each TCR beta cDNA molecule by a template-switch 5' adaptor carrying 12 random nucleotides. Each sample yielded at least 3 million CDR3-containing paired-end reads. All of the RNA was converted into first-strand cDNA using the Mint cDNA synthesis kit, with a TRBC-specific oligonucleotide serving as the primer. After uracil-DNA glycosylase treatment, a first 18-cycle PCR used universal primers M1SS and BC2_uni_R on all cDNA. Turning to the authors' computational methods: Each sample was normalized by randomly selecting 1 million high-quality reads, each carrying a distinct molecular identifier. Reads sharing molecular identifiers were discarded rather than binned into consensus sequences. MiTCR, set to a Q25 quality threshold and the strictest error-elimination algorithm, was used for CDR3 identification, clonotype clustering and error correction. Lower-bound total TCR beta diversity was estimated with a nonparametric unseen species model using Euler transformation. Using fastp trimming at Q25 and MiXCR clonotype assembly, TCRdb reanalyzed the public sequencing data and kept in-frame beta chains. Each CDR3 protein appears once, grouped with its most common genes and DNA. The V and J calls reflect TCRdb's pipeline rather than the authors' work. The sample table shows hundreds of thousands of distinct CDR3 sequences, and around a fifth are seen once. Approximately 3.7% of the sample goes to the ten largest clones.

Recombination connected TRBV7-3 to TRBJ2-1, with TRBD2 identical over 7 junction bases. The sequencing input was blood. This TCR was sampled from a man between 65 and 85 years old in good health. The CDR3 region has the sequence CASSAPGTNYNEQFF. In nucleotides, the sequence is TGTGCCAGCAGCGCTCCCGGGACTAACTACAATGAGCAGTTCTTC.